The rows below give T cell receptor beta chains drawn from one sample of a study of shared clonotypes between healthy human individuals. This table comes from immunoSEQ multiplex PCR, and its TCRdb copy is limited to in-frame clones, with some not included. The table has about 1.1 million clones, approximately 80% seen once. The source material was memory CD4+ T cells from PBMCs. The receptors stem from a young man in good health. Some clones in this sample may be carry-over from other donors' samples. CDR3s include the opening cysteine and the closing phenylalanine or tryptophan. D genes are given only for firm matches. For some rows the clone size is stated as once, few or many, or as a class when expanded; others skip it.

.	.	TRBV6-4	TRBJ1-4	TGTGCCAGCAAGTTCCAGGCGCCAAGGTTTTTT	CASKFQAPRFF
few	.	TRBV5-1	TRBJ2-1	TGCGCCAGCAGCTTGGTGTCTAGCTCCTACAATGAGCAGTTCTTC	CASSLVSSSYNEQFF
.	.	TRBV5-1	TRBJ1-1	TGCGCCAGCAGCTTTGAGATGAACACTGAAGCTTTCTTT	CASSFEMNTEAFF
.	.	TRBV7-8	TRBJ2-1	TGTGCCAGCAGCCGTATGTCGGCACTAAATGAGCAGTTCTTC	CASSRMSALNEQFF
.	TRBD2	TRBV11-3	TRBJ2-7	TGTGCCAGCAGCTTAGGCGGGAGGAGCCACGAGCAGTACTTC	CASSLGGRSHEQYF
.	TRBD2	TRBV5-1	TRBJ2-3	TGCGCCAGCAGCTTCGGACTAGCCTACGGATCAGATACGCAGTATTTT	CASSFGLAYGSDTQYF
.	TRBD1	TRBV10-3	TRBJ2-5	TGTGCCATCAGGGCCGACCGGGACAGGGGTAGAGAGACCCAGTACTTC	CAIRADRDRGRETQYF
.	TRBD2	TRBV5-1	TRBJ2-5	TGCGCCAGCAGCACCGGGACTAGCGTACAAGAGACCCAGTACTTC	CASSTGTSVQETQYF
.	.	TRBV11-3	TRBJ2-1	TGTGCCAGCAGCTTAGATCCCGTCTACAATGAGCAGTTCTTC	CASSLDPVYNEQFF
.	TRBD1	TRBV19	TRBJ1-2	TGTGCCACCTTAAACAGGGGGCGCCCCTATGGCTACACCTTC	CATLNRGRPYGYTF
once	TRBD1	TRBV28	TRBJ2-5	TGTGCCAGCAGTTCATGGACAGGGGGGGCCCAAGAGACCCAGTACTTC	CASSSWTGGAQETQYF
.	.	TRBV7-2	TRBJ1-2	TGTGCCAGCAGCTTCCGGGCCCTCCGGGCCGGCTACACCTTC	CASSFRALRAGYTF
.	.	TRBV11-3	TRBJ2-5	TGTGCCAGCAGCTCAAGGGTGTCGGCGCAAGAGACCCAGTACTTC	CASSSRVSAQETQYF
.	TRBD2	TRBV19	TRBJ2-7	TGTGCCAGTAGTCGACTAGCGGGAGCGTACGAGCAGTACTTC	CASSRLAGAYEQYF
.	.	TRBV6-5	TRBJ2-7	TGTGCCAGCTCTAAAATGGGGGAAGGTTACGAGCAGTACTTC	CASSKMGEGYEQYF
.	.	TRBV28	TRBJ1-2	TGTGCCATCACAGTTTCGGGGAAGGGTGGCTACACCTTC	CAITVSGKGGYTF
many	TRBD2	TRBV6-1	TRBJ2-7	TGTGCCAGCAGGATCTCGGAGCGGGAGTACTACGAGCAGTACTTC	CASRISEREYYEQYF
.	.	TRBV7-3	TRBJ2-5	TGTGCCAGCAGCCAAGGGCGTGAAGAGACCCAGTACTTC	CASSQGREETQYF
once	.	TRBV28	TRBJ2-3	TGTGCCAGCAGTTTAACGGCTAAGGATACGCAGTATTTT	CASSLTAKDTQYF
.	.	TRBV5-1	TRBJ2-7	TGCGCCAGCAGGCCAACCCCCGGGGGACCCCGAGCCGACGAGCAGTACTTC	CASRPTPGGPRADEQYF
.	.	TRBV28	TRBJ1-5	TGTGCCAGCAGTTCCACAAGGGAGGGGGGATATAGCAATCAGCCCCAGCATTTT	CASSSTREGGYSNQPQHF
.	.	TRBV27	TRBJ1-4	TGTGCCAGCAGTTTACAGGTGGGGGAAAAACTGTTTTTT	CASSLQVGEKLFF